The entry that follows covers one TCR beta chain sequence. These data come from a study of cytomegalovirus exposure and HLA in healthy donors. Trimming removed 2 bases from V and 1 base from J, with 13 bases in between. CDR1 SQVTM and CDR2 ANQGSEA come from the germline V gene. The CDR3 covers 15 residues. Assay: immunoSEQ multiplex PCR; the TCRdb copy retains only in-frame clones and omits some. The sample includes over 100,000 clones, 88% seen only once; the top ten take about 6%. The TCR sequence derives from a woman aged 18-29 years in good health and CMV-seropositive. This sequence joins TRBV29-1 and TRBJ2-3; TRBD2 might be the D (6 bases). What was sequenced was PBMCs. The CDR3 nucleotides are TGCAGCGTTGAATTACTAGCTCCTCGCACAGATACGCAGTATTTT. Protein: CSVELLAPRTDTQYF.